This T cell receptor (beta chain) was profiled in a study of type 1 regulatory T cells. On the study more broadly: T-allo10 is an in vitro-generated, Tr1-enriched CD4 T cell product specific for alloantigen. General study results and limits: Type 1 regulatory T cells had a more restricted TCR repertoire than non-type 1 regulatory T cells.

TCRdb reprocessed the reads with MiXCR, giving one entry per CDR3 protein. The data show some 71,000 distinct CDR3 sequences, less than 25% seen once. In this sample, this clonotype turned up many times. The antigen is not known. This TCR was recovered from a human donor in good health. Specimen: cultured type 1 regulatory T (Tr1) cells, either the whole culture or a sorted fraction (not recorded which).

The CDR3 DNA reads TGCGCCAGCAGCTTTGGGACAGCCTACGAGCAGTACTTC. Its translation is CASSFGTAYEQYF. The chain combines TRBV5-1 with TRBJ2-7; TRBD1 aligns across 7 bases. This CDR3 is 13 amino acids long. V lost 2 bases and J lost 2; bases outside the gene matches: 1. The V gene's germline CDR1 is SGHRS and CDR2 YFSETQ. The complete variable domain, with remaining parts taken from reference TRBV5-1 and TRBJ2-7, reads KAGVTQTPRYLIKTRGQQVTLSCSPISGHRSVSWYQQTPGQGLQFLFEYFSETQRNKGNFPGRFSGRQFSNSRSEMNVSTLELGDSALYLCASSFGTAYEQYFGPGTRLTVT.